The entry that follows covers one T cell receptor beta chain sequence. Its matching antigen is unknown. The CDR3 has 13 amino acids. Looked up from germline, CDR1 is MRHNA and CDR2 is SNTAGT. V dropped 0 bases and J dropped 10 bases, with 10 bases sitting between them. The sample is drawn from a study of OX40 agonist ivuxolimab in advanced cancers. The study's findings and limits: CD8+ T cells showed, on average, more clonal expansion than CD4+ cells.

Libraries were prepared by immunoSEQ multiplex PCR; TCRdb keeps only in-frame clonotypes and omits some of them. This table holds around 31,000 clones, about nine tenths found once. This sequence was found in an adult with an advanced solid tumor such as melanoma, head and neck, liver or kidney cancer. The sample consisted of CD4+ or CD8+ T cells sorted from blood, taken in a trial of the OX40 agonist ivuxolimab. This sequence joins TRBV6-4 and TRBJ2-1; D not resolved. The DNA for the CDR3 is TGTGCCAGCAGTGACTCGGCTTCAGGCGAGCAGTTCTTC. Residues: CASSDSASGEQFF.